This TCR beta chain was recorded in a study of neurological immune-mediated disorders. For the study at large: Disease course was recorded as relapsing-remitting for some 31 and secondary progressive for about 8.5% of the 34 multiple sclerosis patients.

This clonotype was detected many times. A single run covered 15-18 subjects with over 200 million TCR-beta sequences. TCRdb re-called the 5' RACE reads with MiXCR, one entry per CDR3 protein. The sample has around 130,000 distinct CDR3 sequences, approximately 3.2% seen once; the top ten hold 1% to 1.5%. V gave up 4 bases and J gave up 3 bases; unmatched junction bases: 3. The CDR3 covers 15 residues. CDR1 KGHSH and CDR2 LQKENI come from the germline V gene. The sequence derives from a woman aged 25-40 years with multiple sclerosis. This chain links TRBV18 with TRBJ1-4; TRBD1 agrees at 9 bases. The sequenced sample consisted of PBMCs. The CDR3 DNA sequence: TGTGCCAGCTCACTACAGGGGGCGGCTAATGAAAAACTGTTTTTT. Protein: CASSLQGAANEKLFF. The variable domain in full, with the rest retrieved from reference TRBV18 and TRBJ1-4, is NAGVMQNPRHLVRRRGQEARLRCSPMKGHSHVYWYRQLPEEGLKFMVYLQKENIIDESGMPKERFSAEFPKEGPSILRIQQVVRGDSAAYFCASSLQGAANEKLFFGSGTQLSVL.